The rows below give T cell receptor beta chains drawn from one sample of a study of regulatory T cells in long-lasting Graves disease. TCRdb passed the multiplex PCR reads through MiXCR, listing each CDR3 protein once. The table shows approximately 470,000 distinct CDR3 sequences, with roughly 15% occurring only once. These same records also appear under a second study, on T cells in Graves' hyperthyroidism and ophthalmopathy.

The specimen was peripheral blood mononuclear cells (PBMCs), collected at new diagnosis, from a patient treated with antithyroid drugs. These TCRs come from a man aged 35-49 years with Graves disease. Each CDR3 is given with its conserved first and last residue. Each record gives: J gene, clone size, D gene, V gene, CDR3 protein, CDR3 DNA. D genes are given only for firm matches. The size entry is marked missing in some rows and otherwise reads once, few, many or a size class.

TRBJ2-7 many - TRBV28 CASSLSRQGKVQYF TGTGCCAGCAGTTTATCCCGGCAGGGAAAGGTGCAGTACTTC
TRBJ2-7 many - TRBV30 CAWSGPTALSYEQYF TGTGCCTGGAGTGGCCCAACAGCCCTATCCTACGAGCAGTACTTC
TRBJ1-1 - TRBD1 TRBV29-1 CSVRQGATEAFF TGCAGCGTGAGACAGGGGGCTACTGAAGCTTTCTTT
TRBJ1-2 - - TRBV7-2 CASSLGLADNYGYTF TGTGCCAGCAGCTTAGGGTTGGCGGATAACTATGGCTACACCTTC
TRBJ1-5 many - TRBV12-3/TRBV12-4 CASSLEGGVNQPQHF TGTGCCAGCAGTTTAGAGGGGGGAGTTAATCAGCCCCAGCATTTT
TRBJ2-1 - - TRBV7-3 CASNHRTRYNEQFF TGTGCCAGCAACCACCGGACCCGCTACAATGAGCAGTTCTTC
TRBJ1-5 many - TRBV6-1 CASSEAREVPLNQPQHF TGTGCCAGCAGTGAAGCGAGGGAGGTACCCCTTAATCAGCCCCAGCATTTT
TRBJ2-3 - TRBD2 TRBV10-3 CAISGLAGGSSTDTQYF TGTGCCATCAGTGGACTAGCGGGAGGTTCTTCCACAGATACGCAGTATTTT
TRBJ1-5 few - TRBV15 CATSRQDQPQHF TGTGCCACCAGCAGACAAGATCAGCCCCAGCATTTT
TRBJ1-5 few - TRBV4-1 CASSQIRGPQHF TGCGCCAGCAGCCAGATCCGGGGGCCCCAGCATTTT
TRBJ2-4 - TRBD2 TRBV6-1 CASSEGSGVAGGFKNIQYF TGTGCCAGCAGTGAAGGTTCGGGGGTAGCGGGAGGGTTCAAAAACATTCAGTACTTC
TRBJ2-1 many - TRBV30 CAWSSANNEQFF TGTGCCTGGAGTAGTGCTAACAATGAGCAGTTCTTC
TRBJ2-7 - - TRBV20-1 CSAIGNSYEQYF TGCAGTGCTATAGGGAACTCCTACGAGCAGTACTTC
TRBJ2-3 many - TRBV28 CASSLLRGGDTQYF TGTGCCAGCAGTTTACTCAGGGGTGGAGATACGCAGTATTTT
TRBJ1-1 many - TRBV19 CASEVGRMNTEAFF TGTGCCAGTGAGGTGGGGAGAATGAACACTGAAGCTTTCTTT
TRBJ2-7 many TRBD2 TRBV27 CASSLSASGRATGGEQYF TGTGCCAGCAGTTTATCCGCTAGCGGGAGGGCCACGGGGGGTGAGCAGTACTTC
TRBJ2-6 - TRBD1 TRBV12-3/TRBV12-4 CASSPDRVMSGANVLTF TGTGCCAGCAGTCCGGACAGGGTCATGTCTGGGGCCAACGTCCTGACTTTC
TRBJ1-5 - - TRBV15 CATSRELTPGESNQPQHF TGTGCCACCAGCAGAGAGTTAACCCCCGGAGAAAGCAATCAGCCCCAGCATTTT
TRBJ2-7 - TRBD1 TRBV7-2 CASSSHWTGYSSYEQYF TGTGCCAGCAGCTCACATTGGACAGGGTATAGCTCCTACGAGCAGTACTTC
TRBJ1-5 few - TRBV29-1 CSVGGGDKNQPQHF TGCAGCGTTGGCGGGGGGGACAAAAATCAGCCCCAGCATTTT
TRBJ2-7 few - TRBV5-4 CASSKENQGSSEQYF TGTGCCAGCAGCAAAGAAAACCAGGGTTCTTCCGAGCAGTACTTC
TRBJ2-2 few - TRBV5-1 CASSLEPGLDTGELFF TGCGCCAGCAGCTTGGAGCCGGGTTTGGACACCGGGGAGCTGTTTTTT
TRBJ2-3 few TRBD2 TRBV20-1 CSASPLAVTDTQYF TGCAGTGCTAGCCCACTAGCGGTCACAGATACGCAGTATTTT
TRBJ2-3 many TRBD2 TRBV7-6 CASSLGVAGGTQYF TGTGCCAGCAGCCTTGGGGTAGCGGGGGGTACGCAGTATTTT
TRBJ1-6 many - TRBV11-3 CASSSVRYSPLHF TGTGCCAGCAGCTCCGTTCGGTATTCACCCCTCCACTTT
TRBJ2-7 many - TRBV28 CASSLLTPQGGEQYF TGTGCCAGCAGCCTTCTCACCCCCCAGGGTGGGGAGCAGTACTTC
TRBJ2-7 many - TRBV12-3/TRBV12-4 CASSSLGGPYEQYF TGTGCCAGCAGTTCCCTAGGGGGGCCTTACGAGCAGTACTTC
TRBJ2-1 many TRBD2 TRBV28 CASSLSGLDEGQFF TGTGCCAGCAGTTTATCCGGACTAGACGAAGGGCAGTTCTTC
TRBJ1-1 many - TRBV2 CASSGVGGARGTEAFF TGTGCCAGCAGTGGGGTAGGTGGAGCCCGTGGTACTGAAGCTTTCTTT
TRBJ2-1 many TRBD2 TRBV28 CASSSDRLAGVGNEQFF TGTGCCAGCAGTTCCGACAGACTAGCGGGAGTAGGGAATGAGCAGTTCTTC
TRBJ2-1 many TRBD2 TRBV7-9 CASSLASSGRVGEQFF TGTGCCAGCAGCTTAGCCTCGAGCGGGAGGGTTGGTGAGCAGTTCTTC
TRBJ2-7 - - TRBV12-3/TRBV12-4 CASSWDAAGEQYF TGTGCCAGCAGTTGGGACGCAGCTGGGGAGCAGTACTTC
TRBJ2-7 many TRBD1 TRBV28 CASSRDRVQYF TGTGCCAGCAGCCGCGACAGGGTGCAGTACTTC
TRBJ2-6 many - TRBV7-8 CASSLGRPRRSGANVLTF TGTGCCAGCAGCTTAGGGCGGCCCCGACGCTCTGGGGCCAACGTCCTGACTTTC
TRBJ2-7 few - TRBV6-5 CASSSGTDVYEQYF TGTGCCAGCAGTTCCGGGACGGATGTCTACGAGCAGTACTTC
TRBJ2-2 many TRBD2 TRBV2 CASSEGLAWVTGELFF TGTGCCAGCAGTGAAGGACTAGCGTGGGTCACCGGGGAGCTGTTTTTT
TRBJ2-3 - - TRBV20-1 CSARDEDLARFTDTQYF TGCAGTGCTAGAGACGAGGATCTAGCGAGATTCACAGATACGCAGTATTTT
TRBJ2-1 many TRBD2 TRBV4-1 CASSQELAGVIYNEQFF TGCGCCAGCAGCCAAGAACTAGCGGGAGTCATTTACAATGAGCAGTTCTTC
TRBJ1-2 many TRBD1 TRBV20-1 CSALTTGAVDGYTF TGCAGTGCTCTGACGACAGGGGCCGTTGATGGCTACACCTTC
TRBJ2-7 once - TRBV27 CANSLEPGNYEQYF TGTGCCAACAGTTTAGAGCCGGGGAACTACGAGCAGTACTTC
TRBJ2-2 many TRBD1 TRBV28 CASSFIGTGGAGELFF TGTGCCAGCAGTTTTATTGGGACAGGGGGAGCCGGGGAGCTGTTTTTT
TRBJ1-2 few - TRBV6-2/TRBV6-3 CASRQGLYGYTF TGTGCCAGCAGACAGGGCCTCTATGGCTACACCTTC
TRBJ2-7 few TRBD1 TRBV6-1 CASRETGTGSFF TGTGCCAGCAGGGAAACCGGGACAGGGAGTTTCTTC
TRBJ1-5 - - TRBV2 CASSGAWGDYANQPQHF TGTGCCAGCAGTGGCGCTTGGGGGGATTATGCCAATCAGCCCCAGCATTTT
TRBJ2-1 many - TRBV12-3/TRBV12-4 CASSLGYSNEQFF TGTGCCAGCAGTTTAGGCTATTCCAATGAGCAGTTCTTC
TRBJ2-7 many - TRBV20-1 CSASGTQTPYEQYF TGCAGTGCTAGCGGGACCCAAACCCCCTACGAGCAGTACTTC
TRBJ1-5 - - TRBV6-1 CASSPEGGSNQPQHF TGTGCCAGCAGCCCCGAGGGGGGGAGCAATCAGCCCCAGCATTTT
TRBJ2-1 few TRBD1 TRBV24-1 CATSDLQGPSYNEQFF TGTGCCACCAGTGATTTACAGGGGCCGTCCTACAATGAGCAGTTCTTC
TRBJ2-7 many - TRBV11-2 CASTKTRVFNEQYF TGTGCCAGTACTAAAACCAGGGTTTTCAACGAGCAGTACTTC
TRBJ2-1 - - TRBV2 CASRSSGITFLDEQFF TGTGCCAGCAGAAGCTCCGGGATAACCTTTCTCGATGAGCAGTTCTTC